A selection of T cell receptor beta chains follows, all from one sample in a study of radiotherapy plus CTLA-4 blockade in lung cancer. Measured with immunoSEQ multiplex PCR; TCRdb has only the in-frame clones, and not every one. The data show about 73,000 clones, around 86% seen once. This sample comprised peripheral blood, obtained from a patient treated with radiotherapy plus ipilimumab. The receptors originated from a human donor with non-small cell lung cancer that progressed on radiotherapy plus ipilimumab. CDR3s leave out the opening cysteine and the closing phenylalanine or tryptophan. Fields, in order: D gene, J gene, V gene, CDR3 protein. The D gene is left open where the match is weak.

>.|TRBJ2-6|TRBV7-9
ASSPLGSGANVLT
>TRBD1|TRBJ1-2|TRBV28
ASSTDRGPNYGYT
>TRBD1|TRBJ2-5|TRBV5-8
ASSLAVAGGQETQY
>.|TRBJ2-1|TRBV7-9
ASRPPSVRSSYNEQF
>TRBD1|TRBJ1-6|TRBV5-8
ASSSGQGGSPLH
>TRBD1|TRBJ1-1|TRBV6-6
ASSYETGGMNTEAF
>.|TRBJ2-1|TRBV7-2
ASSPFSSYNEQF
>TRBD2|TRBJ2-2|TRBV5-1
ASSSGTTNTGELF
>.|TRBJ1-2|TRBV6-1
ASSEVRDHT
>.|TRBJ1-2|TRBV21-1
ASSKPDRAKSYNYGYT
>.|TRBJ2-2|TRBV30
AWSRSGTGELF
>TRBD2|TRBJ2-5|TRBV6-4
ASSDSKAGGPGETQY
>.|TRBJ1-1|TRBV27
ASSAIRFRTEAF
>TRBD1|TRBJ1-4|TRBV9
ASSLGTGGGVGEKLF
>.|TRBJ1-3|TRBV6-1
ASSARGTGNTIY
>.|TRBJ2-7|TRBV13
ASSSDQGIDEQY
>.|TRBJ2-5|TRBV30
AWSVPVRAGETQY
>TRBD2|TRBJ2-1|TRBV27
ASSLRRGWSGTSGSSYNEQF
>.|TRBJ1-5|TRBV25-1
ASSESGSNQPQH
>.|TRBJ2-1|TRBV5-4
ASSLRGDEQF
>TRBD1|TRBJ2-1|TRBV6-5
ASRTGNEQF
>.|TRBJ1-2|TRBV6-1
ASSVTDTYVVFGYT
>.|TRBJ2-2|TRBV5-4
ASSLKLSTVGTGELF
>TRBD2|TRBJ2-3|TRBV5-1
ASSFSGRADTQY
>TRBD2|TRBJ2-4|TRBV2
ASTPPGRGATHRLAGLAKNIQY
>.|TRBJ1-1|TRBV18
ASSPIMAVTEAF
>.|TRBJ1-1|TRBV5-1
ASSQTGRGVNTEAF
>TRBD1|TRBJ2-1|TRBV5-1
ASSRDRGNEQF
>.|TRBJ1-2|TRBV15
ATSRDGVLYGYT
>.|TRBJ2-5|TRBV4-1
ASSQDWGHQETQY
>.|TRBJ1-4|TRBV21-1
ASSISGKSNEKLF
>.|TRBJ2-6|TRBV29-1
SVVGPPGANVLT
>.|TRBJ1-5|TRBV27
ASSPQGSNQPQH
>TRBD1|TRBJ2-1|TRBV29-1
SVERTGGGEQF
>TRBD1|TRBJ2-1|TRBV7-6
ASSERDRGLINEQF
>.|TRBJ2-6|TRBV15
ATSRVNFGASGANVLT
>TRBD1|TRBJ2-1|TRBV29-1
SVEDPGQRF
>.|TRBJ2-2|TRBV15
ATRAQGNGELF
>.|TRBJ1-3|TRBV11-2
ASSLEGGGGNTIY
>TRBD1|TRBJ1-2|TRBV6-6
ASSPAEDRAGYT
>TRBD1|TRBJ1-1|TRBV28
ASSAYRGLNTEAF
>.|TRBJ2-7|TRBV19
ASSTPPISYEQY
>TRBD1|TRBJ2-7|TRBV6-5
ASSYRDRGLYEQY
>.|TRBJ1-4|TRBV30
AGTTGPSNHVQF
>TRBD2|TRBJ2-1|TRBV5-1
ASRRSGSGNEQF
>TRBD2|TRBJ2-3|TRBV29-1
SVGTSGRAVDTQY
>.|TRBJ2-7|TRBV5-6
ASSLAGATEQY
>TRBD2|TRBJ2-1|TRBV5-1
ASSFSGRELYNEQF
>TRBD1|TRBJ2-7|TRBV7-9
AIRQGAYEQY
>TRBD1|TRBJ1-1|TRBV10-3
AISERAGGMNTEAF
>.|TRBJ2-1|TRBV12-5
ASGLRAGSFNEQF
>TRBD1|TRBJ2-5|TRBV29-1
SVRTGGETQY
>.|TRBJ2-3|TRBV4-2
ASSLWGGTDTQY
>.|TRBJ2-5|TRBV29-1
SGGGETQY
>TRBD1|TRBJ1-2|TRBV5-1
ATSTGGEGYT
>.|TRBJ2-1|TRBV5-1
ASSLGSLGRNEQF
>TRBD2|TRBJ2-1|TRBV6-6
ASSYLVAGGNEQF